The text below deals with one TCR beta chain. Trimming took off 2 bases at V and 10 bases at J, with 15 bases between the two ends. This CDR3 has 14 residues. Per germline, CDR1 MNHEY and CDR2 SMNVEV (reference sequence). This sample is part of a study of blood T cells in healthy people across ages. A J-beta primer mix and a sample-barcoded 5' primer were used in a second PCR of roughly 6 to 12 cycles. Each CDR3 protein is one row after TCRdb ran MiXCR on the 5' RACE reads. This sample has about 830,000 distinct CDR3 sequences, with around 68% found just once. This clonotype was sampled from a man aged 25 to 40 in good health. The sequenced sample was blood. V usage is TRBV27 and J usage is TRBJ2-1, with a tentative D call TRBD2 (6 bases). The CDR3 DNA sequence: TGTGCCAGCAGTTTAGTGACTAGGTCAACCGAGCAGTTCTTC. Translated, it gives CASSLVTRSTEQFF.